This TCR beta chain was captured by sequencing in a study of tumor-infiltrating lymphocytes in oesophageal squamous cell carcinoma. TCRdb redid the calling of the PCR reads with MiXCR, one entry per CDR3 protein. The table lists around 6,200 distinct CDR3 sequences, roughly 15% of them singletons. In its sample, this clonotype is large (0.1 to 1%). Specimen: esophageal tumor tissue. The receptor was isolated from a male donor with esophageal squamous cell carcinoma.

The CDR3 DNA follows: TGTGCCAGCAACATCCAGGGAGGAGAGACCCAGTACTTC. It encodes CASNIQGGETQYF. The chain couples TRBV6-1 to TRBJ2-5; D is perhaps TRBD2 (6 bases). In germline, CDR1 is MNHNS, CDR2 SASEGT. This CDR3 has 13 residues. The V end lost 7 bases, the J end lost 4 bases, and 13 bases lay between the germline ends.